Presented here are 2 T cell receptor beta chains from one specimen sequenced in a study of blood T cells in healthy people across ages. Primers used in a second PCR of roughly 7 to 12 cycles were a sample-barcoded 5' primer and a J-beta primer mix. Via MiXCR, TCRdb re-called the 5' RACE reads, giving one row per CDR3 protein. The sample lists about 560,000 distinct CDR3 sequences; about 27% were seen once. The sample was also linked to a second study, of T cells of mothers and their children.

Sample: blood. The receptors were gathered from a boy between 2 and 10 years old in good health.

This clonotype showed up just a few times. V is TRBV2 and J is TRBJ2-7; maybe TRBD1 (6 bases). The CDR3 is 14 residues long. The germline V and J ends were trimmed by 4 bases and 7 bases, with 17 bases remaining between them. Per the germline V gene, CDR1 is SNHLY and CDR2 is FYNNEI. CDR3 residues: CASSGEWLQGEQYF. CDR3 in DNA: TGTGCCAGCAGTGGGGAGTGGCTCCAGGGGGAGCAGTACTTC.

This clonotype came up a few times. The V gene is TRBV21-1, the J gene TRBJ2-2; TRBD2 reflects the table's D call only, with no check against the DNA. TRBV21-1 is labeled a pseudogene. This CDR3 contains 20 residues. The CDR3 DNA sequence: TGTGCCAGCAGCGCGGAGCGAGACAGAAGACTAGCGGGAGACGCCGGGGAGCTGTTTTTT. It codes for CASSAERDRRLAGDAGELFF.